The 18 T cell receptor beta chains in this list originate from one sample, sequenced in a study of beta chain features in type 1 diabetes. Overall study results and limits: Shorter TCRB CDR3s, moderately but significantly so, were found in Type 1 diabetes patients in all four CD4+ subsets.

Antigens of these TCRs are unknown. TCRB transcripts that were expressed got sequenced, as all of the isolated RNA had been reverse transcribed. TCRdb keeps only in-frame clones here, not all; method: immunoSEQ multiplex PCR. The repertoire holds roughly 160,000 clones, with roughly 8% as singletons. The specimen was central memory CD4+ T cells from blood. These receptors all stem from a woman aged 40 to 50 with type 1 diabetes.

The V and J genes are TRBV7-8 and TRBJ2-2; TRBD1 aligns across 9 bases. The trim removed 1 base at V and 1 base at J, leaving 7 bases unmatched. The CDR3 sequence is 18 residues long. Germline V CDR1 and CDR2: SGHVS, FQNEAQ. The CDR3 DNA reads TGTGCCAGCAGCTTAGGCCGGACAGGGGTGGGGAACACCGGGGAGCTGTTTTTT. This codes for CASSLGRTGVGNTGELFF. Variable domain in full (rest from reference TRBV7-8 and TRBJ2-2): GAGVSQSPRYKVAKRGQDVALRCDPISGHVSLFWYQQALGQGPEFLTYFQNEAQLDKSGLPSDRFFAERPEGSVSTLKIQRTQQEDSAVYLCASSLGRTGVGNTGELFFGEGSRLTVL.

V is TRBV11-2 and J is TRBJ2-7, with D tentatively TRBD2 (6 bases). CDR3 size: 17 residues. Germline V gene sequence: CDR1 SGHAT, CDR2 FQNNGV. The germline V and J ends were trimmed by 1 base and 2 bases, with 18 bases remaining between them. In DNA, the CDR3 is TGTGCCAGCAGCTTAGTTCCGAGGCAGCGGGCTCCCTACGAGCAGTACTTC. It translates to CASSLVPRQRAPYEQYF.

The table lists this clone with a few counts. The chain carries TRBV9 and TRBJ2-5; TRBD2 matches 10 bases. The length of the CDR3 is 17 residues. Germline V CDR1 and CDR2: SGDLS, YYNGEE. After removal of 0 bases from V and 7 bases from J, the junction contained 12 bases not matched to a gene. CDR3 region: CASSVVSSGGHLATQYF. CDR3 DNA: TGTGCCAGCAGCGTAGTATCTAGCGGGGGCCACTTGGCGACCCAGTACTTC.

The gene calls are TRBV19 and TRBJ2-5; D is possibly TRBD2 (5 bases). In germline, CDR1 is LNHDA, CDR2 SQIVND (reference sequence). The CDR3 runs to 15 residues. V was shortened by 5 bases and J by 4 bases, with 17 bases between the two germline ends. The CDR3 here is CASSGRLERAETQYF. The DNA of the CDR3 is TGTGCCAGTAGTGGACGTTTGGAGAGGGCAGAGACCCAGTACTTC. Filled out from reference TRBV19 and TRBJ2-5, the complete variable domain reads DGGITQSPKYLFRKEGQNVTLSCEQNLNHDAMYWYRQDPGQGLRLIYYSQIVNDFQKGDIAEGYSVSREKKESFPLTVTSAQKNPTAFYLCASSGRLERAETQYFGPGTRLLVL.

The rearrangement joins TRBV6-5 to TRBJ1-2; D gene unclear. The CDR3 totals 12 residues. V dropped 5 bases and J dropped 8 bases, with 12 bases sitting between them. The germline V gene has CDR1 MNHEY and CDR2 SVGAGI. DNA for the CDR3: TGTGCCAGCAGTGAGCGTATCGGGGGCTACACCTTC. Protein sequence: CASSERIGGYTF.

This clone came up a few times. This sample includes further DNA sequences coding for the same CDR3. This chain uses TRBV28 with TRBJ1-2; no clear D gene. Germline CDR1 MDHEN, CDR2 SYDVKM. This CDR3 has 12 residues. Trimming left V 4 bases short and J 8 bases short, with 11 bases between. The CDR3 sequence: CASSSRVYGYTF. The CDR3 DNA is TGTGCCAGCAGTTCGAGGGTTTACGGCTACACCTTC.

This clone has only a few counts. CDR3 amino acids: CASGADYNEQFF. CDR3 sequence (DNA): TGTGCCAGCGGAGCCGACTACAATGAGCAGTTCTTC. V and J are TRBV6-5 and TRBJ2-1; no clear D. Germline CDR1 reads MNHEY; CDR2 reads SVGAGI. Trimming took off 8 bases at V and 3 bases at J, with 8 bases between the two ends. The CDR3 consists of 12 residues.

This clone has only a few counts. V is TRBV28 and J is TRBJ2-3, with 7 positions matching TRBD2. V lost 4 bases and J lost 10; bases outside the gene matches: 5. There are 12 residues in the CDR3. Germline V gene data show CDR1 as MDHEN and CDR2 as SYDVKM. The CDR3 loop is CASSSSSGAQYF. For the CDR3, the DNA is TGTGCCAGCAGTTCGTCTAGCGGAGCGCAGTATTTT. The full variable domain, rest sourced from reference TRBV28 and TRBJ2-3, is DVKVTQSSRYLVKRTGEKVFLECVQDMDHENMFWYRQDPGLGLRLIYFSYDVKMKEKGDIPEGYSVSREKKERFSLILESASTNQTSMYLCASSSSSGAQYFGPGTRLTVL.

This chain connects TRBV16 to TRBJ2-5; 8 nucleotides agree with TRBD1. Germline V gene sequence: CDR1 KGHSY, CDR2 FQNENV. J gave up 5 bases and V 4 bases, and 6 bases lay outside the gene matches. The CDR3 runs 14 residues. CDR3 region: CASSPDRGQETQYF. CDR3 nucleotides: TGTGCCAGCAGCCCAGACAGGGGCCAGGAGACCCAGTACTTC.

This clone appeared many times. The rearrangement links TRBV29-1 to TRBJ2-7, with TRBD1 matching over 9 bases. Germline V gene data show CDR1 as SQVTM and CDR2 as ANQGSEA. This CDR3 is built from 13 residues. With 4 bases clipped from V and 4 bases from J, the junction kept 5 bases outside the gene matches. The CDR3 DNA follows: TGCAGCGTTGTGGGACAGGGAATATACGAGCAGTACTTC. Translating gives CSVVGQGIYEQYF.

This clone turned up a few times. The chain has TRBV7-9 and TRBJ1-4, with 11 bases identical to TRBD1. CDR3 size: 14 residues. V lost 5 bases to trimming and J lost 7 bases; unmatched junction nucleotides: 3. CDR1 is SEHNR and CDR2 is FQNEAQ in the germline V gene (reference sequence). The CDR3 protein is CASSEGQGGEKLFF. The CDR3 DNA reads TGTGCCAGCAGCGAGGGACAGGGGGGTGAAAAACTGTTTTTT.

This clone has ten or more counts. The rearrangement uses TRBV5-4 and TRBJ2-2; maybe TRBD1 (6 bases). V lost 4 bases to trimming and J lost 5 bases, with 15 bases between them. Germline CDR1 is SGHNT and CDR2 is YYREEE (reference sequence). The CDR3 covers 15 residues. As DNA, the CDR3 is TGTGCCAGCAGCCAGGGGACGTTAGGGACCGGGGAGCTGTTTTTT. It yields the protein CASSQGTLGTGELFF.

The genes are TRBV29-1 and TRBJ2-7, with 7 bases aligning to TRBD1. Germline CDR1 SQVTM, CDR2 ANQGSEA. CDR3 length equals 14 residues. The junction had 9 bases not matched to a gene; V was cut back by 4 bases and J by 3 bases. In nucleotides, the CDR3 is TGCAGCGTTGTAATGAGACAGGGCCGCTACGAGCAGTACTTC. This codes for CSVVMRQGRYEQYF.

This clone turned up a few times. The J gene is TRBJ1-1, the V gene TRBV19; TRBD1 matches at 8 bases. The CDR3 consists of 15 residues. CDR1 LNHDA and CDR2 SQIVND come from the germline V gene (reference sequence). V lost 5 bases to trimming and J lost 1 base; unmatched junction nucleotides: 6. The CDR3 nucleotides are TGTGCCAGTAGTCTGGAGGACAGGGCGAACACTGAAGCTTTCTTT. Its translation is CASSLEDRANTEAFF.

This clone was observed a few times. CDR3 in DNA: TGTGCCAGCAGCACCGGGACAGTAAGCGAGCAGTACTTC. Amino acids: CASSTGTVSEQYF. This chain joins TRBV28 and TRBJ2-7; 7 nucleotides align to TRBD1. The CDR3 has 13 amino acids. Germline V gene data show CDR1 as MDHEN and CDR2 as SYDVKM. The J segment lost 6 bases and the V segment lost 6 bases, leaving 8 bases of the junction unmatched.

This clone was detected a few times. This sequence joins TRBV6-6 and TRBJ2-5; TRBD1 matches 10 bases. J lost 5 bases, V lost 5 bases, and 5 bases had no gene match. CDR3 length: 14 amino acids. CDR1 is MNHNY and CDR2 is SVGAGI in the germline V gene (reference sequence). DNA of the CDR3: TGTGCCAGCAGTACGGGACAGGGGATGGAGACCCAGTACTTC. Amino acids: CASSTGQGMETQYF.

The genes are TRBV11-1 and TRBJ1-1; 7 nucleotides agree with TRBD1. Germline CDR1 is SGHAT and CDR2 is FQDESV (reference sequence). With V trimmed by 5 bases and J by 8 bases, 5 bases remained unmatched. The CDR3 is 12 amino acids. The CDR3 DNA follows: TGTGCCAGCAGCCCTGGGACAGACGAAGCTTTCTTT. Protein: CASSPGTDEAFF.

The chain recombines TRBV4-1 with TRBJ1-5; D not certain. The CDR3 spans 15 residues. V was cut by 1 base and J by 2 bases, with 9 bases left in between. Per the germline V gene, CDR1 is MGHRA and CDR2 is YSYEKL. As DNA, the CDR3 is TGCGCCAGCAGCCAAGTTGGGCAGGGCAATCAGCCCCAGCATTTT. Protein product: CASSQVGQGNQPQHF.